The clone carrying this T cell receptor beta chain has at least ten counts. The antigen is unknown. The ends lost 1 base at V and 7 bases at J; junction bases unmatched: 4. This CDR3 has 14 amino acids. These data belong to a study of response to subunit inactivated influenza vaccine. Study-level findings and limits: Each seasonal influenza vaccination recruits few new T cells, the authors suggested.

TCRdb itself ran the RT-PCR reads through MiXCR, one entry per CDR3 protein. This sample has roughly 500,000 distinct CDR3 sequences, with 16% found just once. The TCR sequence derives from a man aged 50-75 years who received an inactivated influenza vaccine. The sample in question was CD4+ T cells sorted from PBMCs, obtained roughly 24 months after vaccination. V is TRBV12-3 or TRBV12-4 and J is TRBJ2-1, with 7 positions matching TRBD2. The CDR3 is CASSLGDYRNEQFF. Here the CDR3 DNA reads TGTGCCAGCAGTTTAGGGGACTACCGGAATGAGCAGTTCTTC.